A single sample is the source of the 24 T cell receptor beta chains below, sequenced in a study of blood T cell repertoires in COVID-19. Assay: immunoSEQ multiplex PCR; the TCRdb copy retains only in-frame clones and omits some. The repertoire holds about 240,000 clones, with roughly nine tenths as singletons. Source material: peripheral blood. The receptors shown here come from a man aged 55 to 70 with acute or convalescent COVID-19.

The rearrangement uses TRBV7-2 and TRBJ2-1, with TRBD2 as a possible D gene (5 bases). The ends were cut back, 5 bases at V and 4 bases at J, with 15 bases in the middle. The germline CDR1 and CDR2 sequences are SGHTA and FQGNSA. The CDR3 runs 15 residues. The chain's CDR3 is CASSRETSGYNEQFF. For the CDR3, the DNA is TGTGCCAGCAGCCGCGAGACTTCGGGGTACAATGAGCAGTTCTTC. The variable domain in full, completed from reference TRBV7-2 and TRBJ2-1, reads GAGVSQSPSNKVTEKGKDVELRCDPISGHTALYWYRQSLGQGLEFLIYFQGNSAPDKSGLPSDRFSAERTGGSVSTLTIQRTQQEDSAVYLCASSRETSGYNEQFFGPGTRLTVL.

The chain is built from TRBV7-2 and TRBJ1-2; D is unclear. Trimming took 5 bases from V and 1 from J, leaving 14 bases between them. The CDR3 is made up of 15 amino acids. The V gene's germline CDR1 is SGHTA and CDR2 FQGNSA. The CDR3 spells CASSPDGEYNYGYTF. In nucleotides, the CDR3 is TGTGCCAGCAGCCCCGACGGAGAATATAACTATGGCTACACCTTC.

In this sample, this clone turned up a few times. The J gene is TRBJ2-7, the V gene TRBV5-1, with TRBD1 identical over 8 bases. CDR1 SGHRS and CDR2 YFSETQ come from the germline V gene. Trimming at V came to 4 bases and at J to 0 bases, leaving 3 bases not matched to a gene. CDR3 length: 14 residues. The CDR3 DNA reads as TGCGCCAGCAGCCTGGACAGGGACTCCTACGAGCAGTACTTC. The encoded protein is CASSLDRDSYEQYF.

Comment on this clone: One junction end does not reproduce the germline sequence, and a read error may be involved. CDR3 DNA: TGTGCCAGCAGCTTAGAGGACAGGCCGCTGTTCTTC. Translating gives CASSLEDRPLFF. V gene TRBV7-2 combines with J gene TRBJ2-7, with 7 bases identical to TRBD1. Germline values: CDR1 SGHTA, CDR2 FQGNSA. The CDR3 runs 12 residues.

J is TRBJ2-3 and V is TRBV20-1, with D possibly being TRBD2 (5 bases). This CDR3 is 13 amino acids long. V was trimmed by 3 bases and J by 1 base, leaving 8 bases between them. CDR1 is DFQATT and CDR2 is SNEGSKA in the germline V gene (reference sequence). The chain's CDR3 is CSASWERTDTQYF. Written as DNA, the CDR3 is TGCAGTGCTAGTTGGGAGCGCACAGATACGCAGTATTTT.

This chain connects TRBV4-3 to TRBJ1-6, with D tentatively TRBD1 (6 bases). The ends were cut back, 0 bases at V and 8 bases at J, with 11 bases in the middle. The CDR3 has 15 residues. CDR1 and CDR2 (germline): LGHNA, YSLEER. CDR3 DNA: TGCGCCAGCAGCCAAGAAACAGGGTATTATTCACCCCTCCACTTT. Encoded protein: CASSQETGYYSPLHF.

This chain connects TRBV5-1 to TRBJ2-7; no clear D gene. The CDR3 contains 14 residues. Germline V gene sequence: CDR1 SGHRS, CDR2 YFSETQ. With 2 bases removed from V and 4 bases from J, the gap between germline ends came to 13 bases. CDR3 DNA: TGCGCCAGCAGCTTTTCAAGTAACAGTTACGAGCAGTACTTC. Translating it yields CASSFSSNSYEQYF.

This chain links TRBV5-6 with TRBJ2-7, with 7 bases matching TRBD2. CDR3 size: 14 residues. With V trimmed by 1 base and J by 4 bases, 5 bases remained unmatched. Germline lookup yields CDR1 SGHDT and CDR2 YYEEEE. The CDR3 is CASSLLAGVYEQYF. The CDR3 coding sequence is TGTGCCAGCAGCTTGTTGGCGGGGGTGTACGAGCAGTACTTC. Together with reference TRBV5-6 and TRBJ2-7, the CDR3 gives the full variable domain: DAGVTQSPTHLIKTRGQQVTLRCSPKSGHDTVSWYQQALGQGPQFIFQYYEEEERQRGNFPDRFSGHQFPNYSSELNVNALLLGDSALYLCASSLLAGVYEQYFGPGTRLTVT.

The V gene is TRBV11-2, the J gene TRBJ1-1; the D gene is possibly TRBD1 (6 bases). Trimming took 3 bases from V and 3 from J, leaving 14 bases between them. Germline loops: CDR1 SGHAT, CDR2 FQNNGV. The CDR3 is made up of 15 amino acids. The CDR3 DNA follows: TGTGCCAGCAGCTTTGGGGGGGCCGGCGACACTGAAGCTTTCTTT. This sequence encodes CASSFGGAGDTEAFF.

This chain joins TRBV3-1 (or the pseudogene TRBV3-2) and TRBJ2-1, with 8 nucleotides matching TRBD2. V dropped 1 base and J dropped 7; count of bases not matched to a gene: 18. The CDR3 is made up of 19 amino acids. Germline lookup yields CDR1 LGHDT and CDR2 YNNKEL (reference sequence). The CDR3, as DNA: TGTGCCAGCAGCCAAGGAATTCCGAATGCCGGGAGGGCCGGGAATGAGCAGTTCTTC. It specifies CASSQGIPNAGRAGNEQFF.

J is TRBJ1-2 and V is TRBV28; D possibly corresponds to TRBD1 (6 bases). This CDR3 has 13 amino acids. The germline gives CDR1 MDHEN, CDR2 SYDVKM. V was pared by 6 bases and J by 2 bases, with 10 bases between. CDR3 bases: TGTGCCAGCAGACGGGACACCAACTATGGCTACACCTTC. Its protein is CASRRDTNYGYTF.

This chain uses TRBV24-1 with TRBJ2-7, with 11 bases aligning to TRBD2. CDR3 length: 18 residues. V dropped 3 bases and J dropped 4; count of bases not matched to a gene: 13. Per germline, CDR1 KGHDR and CDR2 SFDVKD. The chain's CDR3 is CATSDAGQPGTSGYEQYF. As DNA, the CDR3 is TGTGCCACCAGTGATGCTGGACAGCCCGGGACTAGCGGATACGAGCAGTACTTC.

The V call is TRBV7-9, the J call TRBJ1-2, with D possibly TRBD1 on 5 matching bases. This CDR3 has 15 residues. Per the germline V gene, CDR1 is SEHNR and CDR2 is FQNEAQ (reference sequence). V lost 6 bases and J 2 bases, leaving 16 bases between the germline ends. The CDR3 loop reads CASRPGGSLNYGYTF. DNA for the CDR3: TGTGCCAGCAGACCCGGGGGTAGTCTAAACTATGGCTACACCTTC.

The chain links TRBV7-2 to TRBJ2-7, with 7 bases lining up with TRBD2. V dropped 5 bases and J dropped 3; count of bases not matched to a gene: 7. The CDR3 is made up of 14 amino acids. Looked up from germline, CDR1 is SGHTA and CDR2 is FQGNSA. The CDR3 nucleotides read TGTGCCAGCAGCCGGGTGGGGGGGAACTACGAGCAGTACTTC. It yields the protein CASSRVGGNYEQYF.

The V gene is TRBV19, the J gene TRBJ1-6, with a tentative D call TRBD1 (6 bases). Per the germline V gene, CDR1 is LNHDA and CDR2 is SQIVND (reference sequence). The CDR3 consists of 16 residues. V dropped 5 bases and J dropped 8 bases, with 19 bases sitting between them. The CDR3 DNA follows: TGTGCCAGTAGTCCCACAGGGACCCAAGGGGATTCACCCCTCCACTTT. This translates into CASSPTGTQGDSPLHF.

The rearrangement joins TRBV4-1 to TRBJ1-1; the D gene is possibly TRBD1 (6 bases). The CDR3 runs 16 residues. Per the germline V gene, CDR1 is MGHRA and CDR2 is YSYEKL. Trimming cost V 2 bases and J 4 bases, with 17 bases left between them. Here the CDR3 DNA reads TGCGCCAGCAGCCAACTGTCTGGGCAGGGGATCACTGAAGCTTTCTTT. Amino acid sequence: CASSQLSGQGITEAFF.

The V call is TRBV7-3, the J call TRBJ1-1; TRBD1 matches at 7 bases. The length of the CDR3 is 14 residues. Trimming removed 2 bases from V and 3 bases from J; junction bases left unmatched: 3. Germline CDR1 is SGHTA and CDR2 is FQGTGA. CDR3 amino acids: CASSLQGVDTEAFF. In nucleotides, the CDR3 is TGTGCCAGCAGCTTACAGGGGGTTGACACTGAAGCTTTCTTT. The full variable domain, rest sourced from reference TRBV7-3 and TRBJ1-1, is GAGVSQTPSNKVTEKGKYVELRCDPISGHTALYWYRQSLGQGPEFLIYFQGTGAADDSGLPNDRFFAVRPEGSVSTLKIQRTERGDSAVYLCASSLQGVDTEAFFGQGTRLTVV.

The chain employs TRBV5-6 and TRBJ2-7, with D possibly TRBD1 on 5 matching bases. Trimming took 1 base from V and 0 from J, leaving 17 bases between them. The CDR3 consists of 17 residues. The V gene's germline CDR1 is SGHDT and CDR2 YYEEEE. In DNA form, the CDR3 reads TGTGCCAGCAGCTTGAGGGTTCTGCAGGGAAGCTCCTACGAGCAGTACTTC. Translating it yields CASSLRVLQGSSYEQYF.

For this clone: The sample has other DNA sequences that encode this CDR3 too. The V and J genes are TRBV6-5 and TRBJ1-4; D is ambiguous. CDR3 length equals 13 residues. In germline, CDR1 is MNHEY, CDR2 SVGAGI. The V gene lost 7 bases and the J gene lost 0 bases, with 6 bases spanning the gap. CDR3 loop: CASTRSTNEKLFF. The CDR3 coding sequence is TGTGCCAGCACCAGGTCAACTAATGAAAAACTGTTTTTT.

This clone was seen just once. The chain is built from TRBV6-5 and TRBJ2-2; D gene unclear. The CDR3 is made up of 13 amino acids. Germline values: CDR1 MNHEY, CDR2 SVGAGI. Trimming pared 5 bases from V and 6 bases from J, leaving 10 bases between. Written as DNA, the CDR3 is TGTGCCAGCAGTAGGCGCCAGGCCGGGGAGCTGTTTTTT. Translating gives CASSRRQAGELFF.

This chain uses TRBV5-1 with TRBJ1-1; D gene uncertain. Per the germline V gene, CDR1 is SGHRS and CDR2 is YFSETQ. The ends were cut back, 0 bases at V and 0 bases at J, with 3 bases in the middle. The CDR3 is 13 amino acids. CDR3 loop: CASSLVMNTEAFF. CDR3 bases: TGCGCCAGCAGCTTGGTAATGAACACTGAAGCTTTCTTT. Combining the CDR3 with reference TRBV5-1 and TRBJ1-1 gives the whole variable domain KAGVTQTPRYLIKTRGQQVTLSCSPISGHRSVSWYQQTPGQGLQFLFEYFSETQRNKGNFPGRFSGRQFSNSRSEMNVSTLELGDSALYLCASSLVMNTEAFFGQGTRLTVV.

CDR3 protein: CASRPGQGAGNTIYF. The CDR3 nucleotides are TGTGCCAGCAGACCAGGACAGGGGGCTGGAAACACCATATATTTT. The chain recombines TRBV2 with TRBJ1-3; 10 bases map to TRBD1. Germline lookup yields CDR1 SNHLY and CDR2 FYNNEI. The CDR3 extends over 15 amino acids. Unmatched junction bases numbered 4, after V lost 6 bases and J lost 2 bases.

Concerning this clone: One end of the junction does not line up with germline, which may come from a read error. The J gene is TRBJ2-1, the V gene TRBV25-1, with 11 bases identical to TRBD2. The CDR3 totals 16 residues. Germline V gene lookup returns CDR1 MGHDK and CDR2 SYGVNS. The CDR3 coding sequence is TGTGCCAGCAGCGGACTAGCGGGTCCCTCCTACAGTGAGCAGTTCTTC. It specifies CASSGLAGPSYSEQFF.

The chain carries TRBV12-3 or TRBV12-4 and TRBJ1-2; maybe TRBD1 (5 bases). The CDR3 length is 13 residues. Between the trimmed V and J ends, which lost 1 base and 7 bases, there was a span of 10 bases. In DNA, the CDR3 is TGTGCCAGCAGTTTAGTGGGAAGGGGTGGCTACACCTTC. Translated: CASSLVGRGGYTF.